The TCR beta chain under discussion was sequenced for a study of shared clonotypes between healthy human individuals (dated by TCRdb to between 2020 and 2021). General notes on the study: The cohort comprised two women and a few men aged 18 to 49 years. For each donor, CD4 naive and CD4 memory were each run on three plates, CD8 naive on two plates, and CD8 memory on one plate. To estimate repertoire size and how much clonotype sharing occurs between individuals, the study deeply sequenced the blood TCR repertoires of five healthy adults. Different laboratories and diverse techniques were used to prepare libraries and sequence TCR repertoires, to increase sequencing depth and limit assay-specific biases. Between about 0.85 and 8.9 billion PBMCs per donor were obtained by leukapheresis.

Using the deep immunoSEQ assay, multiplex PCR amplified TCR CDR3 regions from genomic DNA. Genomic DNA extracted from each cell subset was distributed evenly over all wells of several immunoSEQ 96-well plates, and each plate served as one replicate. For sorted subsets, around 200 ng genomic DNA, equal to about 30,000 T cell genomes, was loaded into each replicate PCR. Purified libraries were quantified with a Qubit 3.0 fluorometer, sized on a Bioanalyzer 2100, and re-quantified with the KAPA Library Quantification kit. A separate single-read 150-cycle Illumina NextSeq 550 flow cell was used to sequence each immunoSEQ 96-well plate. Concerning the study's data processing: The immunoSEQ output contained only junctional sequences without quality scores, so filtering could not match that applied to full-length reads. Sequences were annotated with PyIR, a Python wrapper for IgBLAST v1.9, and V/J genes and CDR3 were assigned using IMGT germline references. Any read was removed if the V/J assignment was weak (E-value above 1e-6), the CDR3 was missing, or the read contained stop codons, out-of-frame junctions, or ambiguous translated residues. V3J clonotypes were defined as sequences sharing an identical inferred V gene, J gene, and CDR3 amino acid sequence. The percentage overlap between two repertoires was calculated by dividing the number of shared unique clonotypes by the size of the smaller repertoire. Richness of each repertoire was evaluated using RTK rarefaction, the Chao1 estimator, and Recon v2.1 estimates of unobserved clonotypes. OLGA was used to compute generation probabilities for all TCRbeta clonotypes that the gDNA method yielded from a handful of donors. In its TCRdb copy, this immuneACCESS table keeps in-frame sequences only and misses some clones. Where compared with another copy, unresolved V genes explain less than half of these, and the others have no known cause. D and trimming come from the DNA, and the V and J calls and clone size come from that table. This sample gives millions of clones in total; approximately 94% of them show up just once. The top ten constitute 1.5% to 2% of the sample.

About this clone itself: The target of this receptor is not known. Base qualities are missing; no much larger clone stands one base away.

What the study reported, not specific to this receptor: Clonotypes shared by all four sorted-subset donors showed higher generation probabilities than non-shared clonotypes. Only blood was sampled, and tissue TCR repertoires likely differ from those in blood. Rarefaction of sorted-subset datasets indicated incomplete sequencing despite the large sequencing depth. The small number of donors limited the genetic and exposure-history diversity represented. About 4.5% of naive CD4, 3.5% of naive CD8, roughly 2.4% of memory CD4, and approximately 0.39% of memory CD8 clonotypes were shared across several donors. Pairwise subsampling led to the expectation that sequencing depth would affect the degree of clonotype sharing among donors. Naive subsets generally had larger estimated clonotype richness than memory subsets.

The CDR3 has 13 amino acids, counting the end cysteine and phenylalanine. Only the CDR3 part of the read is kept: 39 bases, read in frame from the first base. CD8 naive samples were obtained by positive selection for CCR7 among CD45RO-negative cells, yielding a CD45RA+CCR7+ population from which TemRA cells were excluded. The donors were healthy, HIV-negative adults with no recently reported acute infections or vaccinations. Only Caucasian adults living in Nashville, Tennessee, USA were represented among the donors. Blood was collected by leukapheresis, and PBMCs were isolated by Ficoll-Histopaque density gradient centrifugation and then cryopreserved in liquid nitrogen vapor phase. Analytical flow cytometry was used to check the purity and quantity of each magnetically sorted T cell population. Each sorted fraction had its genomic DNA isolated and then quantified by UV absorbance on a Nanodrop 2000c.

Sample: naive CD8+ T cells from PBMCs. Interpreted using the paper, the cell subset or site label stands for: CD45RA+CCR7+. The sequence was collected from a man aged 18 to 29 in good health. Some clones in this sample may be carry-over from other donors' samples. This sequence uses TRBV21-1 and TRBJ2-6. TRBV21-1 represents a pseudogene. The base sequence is TGTGCCAGCAGCAAGGGTGGGGCCAACGTCCTGACTTTC. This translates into CASSKGGANVLTF.